The 20 T cell receptor beta chains below all came from one sample that was sequenced in a study of T-cell reconstitution after alpha-beta-depleted transplantation in children (dated by TCRdb to about 2016). The protocol used for the library was PCR. Sequencing used an Illumina HiSeq 2500. Molecular barcoding was employed in the preparation of TCR libraries, with unique molecular identifiers being used to normalize TCRbeta repertoire quantification. TCRdb itself trimmed the public reads at Q25 with fastp, ran MiXCR and retained productive beta chains. For every CDR3 protein sequence, its rows merge into one entry that carries the most common genes and DNA. For this sample the table gives about 1,000,000 distinct CDR3 sequences, of which less than 30% were detected only once. Together, the top ten hold about 28% of the sample. The treatment or condition label here, explained by the study, means: allogeneic hematopoietic cell transplantation with graft depleted of TCRalphabeta T cells and CD19 B cells.

This sample comprised PBMCs, mostly from graft donor cells, obtained 360 days after TCRalphabeta/CD19-depleted stem cell transplant. Receptors were obtained from a boy younger than two who had a stem cell transplant for SCID, so the T cells may come from the graft donor.

This chain uses TRBV5-1 with TRBJ2-6; D gene uncertain. Between the trimmed V and J ends, which lost 3 bases and 1 base, there was a span of 17 bases. This CDR3 has 18 residues. Per the germline V gene, CDR1 is SGHRS and CDR2 is YFSETQ. CDR3 sequence reads: CASSYSGSLSSGANVLTF. The CDR3 bases are TGCGCCAGCAGCTACTCAGGTTCCCTCAGTTCTGGGGCCAACGTCCTGACTTTC.

In its sample, this clonotype was seen once. V and J are TRBV7-8 and TRBJ2-1; 14 nucleotides align to TRBD2. Per the germline V gene, CDR1 is SGHVS and CDR2 is FQNEAQ. There are 18 residues in the CDR3. Losses at the gene ends were 6 bases for V and 0 bases for J; bases not matched to a gene: 7. Here the CDR3 DNA reads TGTGCCAGCAGGGGGACTAGCGGGGGATTAAGCTCCTACAATGAGCAGTTCTTC. Amino acids: CASRGTSGGLSSYNEQFF.

This chain links TRBV5-1 with TRBJ1-1; D unresolved. CDR1 SGHRS and CDR2 YFSETQ come from the germline V gene. Trimming pared 0 bases from V and 5 bases from J, leaving 14 bases between. The CDR3 is made up of 15 amino acids. This CDR3 reads CASSLVDGRTTEAFF. CDR3 sequence (DNA): TGCGCCAGCAGCTTGGTAGATGGGAGGACGACTGAAGCTTTCTTT.

V usage is TRBV20-1 and J usage is TRBJ2-3; D is ambiguous. This CDR3 has 12 amino acids. Trimming removed 6 bases from V and 5 bases from J, with 12 bases in between. The germline CDR1 and CDR2 sequences are DFQATT and SNEGSKA (reference sequence). CDR3 sequence reads: CSAKSGLDTQYF. Here the CDR3 DNA reads TGCAGTGCAAAAAGTGGCTTAGATACGCAGTATTTT.

The chain recombines TRBV4-3 with TRBJ2-2; no clear D gene. Germline CDR1 reads LGHNA; CDR2 reads YSLEER. Between the trimmed V and J ends, which lost 6 bases and 1 base, there was a span of 9 bases. The CDR3 has 14 residues. The CDR3 nucleotides are TGCGCCAGCAGGCGTTACGGGAACACCGGGGAGCTGTTTTTT. It yields the protein CASRRYGNTGELFF.

The J gene is TRBJ2-6, the V gene TRBV11-1; TRBD1 matches at 12 bases. The CDR3 is made up of 19 amino acids. V was clipped by 2 bases and J by 2 bases; unmatched bases: 7. From germline, CDR1 is SGHAT and CDR2 FQDESV (reference sequence). In nucleotides, the CDR3 is TGTGCCAGCAGCTTAATTAGGGGACAGGGGGCGCCTGGGGCCAACGTCCTGACTTTC. This translates into CASSLIRGQGAPGANVLTF.

The chain uses TRBV2 and TRBJ1-5; 11 bases are shared with TRBD1. Germline CDR1 reads SNHLY; CDR2 reads FYNNEI. The length of the CDR3 is 15 residues. V lost 5 bases and J lost 9; bases outside the gene matches: 9. CDR3 nucleotides: TGTGCCAGCAGTAACGGACAGGGGGCCGTAGGGCCCCAGCATTTT. Its protein is CASSNGQGAVGPQHF.

This clonotype turned up a few times. The J gene is TRBJ2-7, the V gene TRBV4-1, with 12 bases aligning to TRBD1. CDR3 size: 16 residues. V lost 4 bases, J lost 4 bases, and 8 bases stayed unmatched. CDR1 and CDR2 (germline): MGHRA, YSYEKL. The CDR3 protein is CASSPGGQGASYEQYF. CDR3 coding DNA: TGCGCCAGCAGCCCCGGGGGACAGGGGGCCTCTTACGAGCAGTACTTC.

The rearrangement uses TRBV4-1 and TRBJ2-5; 8 bases map to TRBD2. This CDR3 is 16 amino acids long. From germline, CDR1 is MGHRA and CDR2 YSYEKL. The J segment lost 3 bases and the V segment lost 2 bases, leaving 8 bases of the junction unmatched. The CDR3 DNA follows: TGCGCCAGCAGCCAATGGACTAGCTCTGTTGAAGAGACCCAGTACTTC. Translation gives CASSQWTSSVEETQYF.

V is TRBV4-3 and J is TRBJ2-7, with 7 bases lining up with TRBD2. V lost 1 base and J lost 3; bases outside the gene matches: 3. CDR1 LGHNA and CDR2 YSLEER come from the germline V gene. CDR3 length equals 14 residues. Here the CDR3 DNA reads TGCGCCAGCAGCCAAGGACTAGCCGACTACGAGCAGTACTTC. This encodes CASSQGLADYEQYF.

J is TRBJ1-1 and V is TRBV5-1, with a weak D call TRBD1 (5 bases). The V gene lost 4 bases and the J gene lost 1 base, with 14 bases spanning the gap. In germline, CDR1 is SGHRS, CDR2 YFSETQ. The CDR3 length is 15 residues. The DNA for the CDR3 is TGCGCCAGCAGCCAATTGGACGGACAGAACACTGAAGCTTTCTTT. This sequence encodes CASSQLDGQNTEAFF.

This clonotype was detected only a few times. The chain has TRBV5-1 and TRBJ1-1; D unclear. The germline V and J ends were trimmed by 0 bases and 0 bases, with 9 bases remaining between them. Looked up from germline, CDR1 is SGHRS and CDR2 is YFSETQ. This CDR3 is 15 amino acids long. CDR3 sequence reads: CASSLGAALNTEAFF. For the CDR3, the DNA is TGCGCCAGCAGCTTGGGGGCGGCCCTGAACACTGAAGCTTTCTTT.

The chain has TRBV4-3 and TRBJ2-3; D is perhaps TRBD2 (6 bases). V was trimmed by 4 bases and J by 2 bases, leaving 16 bases between them. The germline V gene encodes CDR1 LGHNA and CDR2 YSLEER. The CDR3 runs 16 residues. The CDR3 spells CASSPRVAVFTDTQYF. Here the CDR3 DNA reads TGCGCCAGCAGCCCGAGGGTAGCGGTCTTCACAGATACGCAGTATTTT.

This clonotype was picked up a small number of times. This chain uses TRBV20-1 with TRBJ1-1; D is possibly TRBD1 (6 bases). Per the germline V gene, CDR1 is DFQATT and CDR2 is SNEGSKA (reference sequence). V gave up 6 bases and J gave up 8 bases, with 16 bases separating them. CDR3 length: 12 residues. CDR3 sequence: CSATTDSGEAFF. DNA of the CDR3: TGCAGTGCCACCACGGACAGCGGAGAAGCTTTCTTT.

DNA of the CDR3: TGTGCCAGCAGCCCCTCTGTGGGGGTCCACGAGCAGTACTTC. It translates to CASSPSVGVHEQYF. The chain uses TRBV9 and TRBJ2-7; possibly TRBD1 or TRBD2 for D (5 bases each). Germline CDR1 and CDR2: SGDLS and YYNGEE. The CDR3 loop spans 14 amino acids. Trimming shortened V by 4 bases and J by 5 bases, and 16 bases separated the two germline ends.

This clonotype was counted a few times. The chain employs TRBV20-1 and TRBJ2-4; 12 nucleotides agree with TRBD2. The length of the CDR3 is 14 residues. The germline V gene has CDR1 DFQATT and CDR2 SNEGSKA (reference sequence). The V segment lost 5 bases and the J segment 8 bases; nucleotides outside the gene matches: 7. CDR3 nucleotides: TGCAGTGCTGTTACTAGCGGGGGGTCTCACATTCAGTACTTC. Translating gives CSAVTSGGSHIQYF.

CDR3 coding DNA: TGTGCCAGCAGCTTAGAGTACTTGGGTAGAAGGGTGTATTTT. Protein sequence: CASSLEYLGRRVYF. The chain has TRBV7-6 and TRBJ2-3; D call uncertain. V was shortened by 1 base and J by 14 bases, with 19 bases between the two germline ends. CDR3 length equals 14 residues. Germline CDR1 SGHVS, CDR2 FNYEAQ.

This clonotype was seen a few times. The rearrangement links TRBV28 to TRBJ1-1; D gene uncertain. The CDR3 loop spans 13 amino acids. Germline CDR1 reads MDHEN; CDR2 reads SYDVKM. With 6 bases removed from V and 0 bases from J, the gap between germline ends came to 8 bases. CDR3 loop: CASRMGMNTEAFF. CDR3 nucleotide sequence: TGTGCCAGCAGGATGGGAATGAACACTGAAGCTTTCTTT.

The chain joins TRBV18 to TRBJ2-3; 8 bases are shared with TRBD2. Germline CDR1 is KGHSH and CDR2 is LQKENI. Losses at the gene ends were 3 bases for V and 2 bases for J; bases not matched to a gene: 4. The CDR3 consists of 15 residues. CDR3 DNA sequence: TGTGCCAGCTCACCGATAGCGGGACTCACAGATACGCAGTATTTT. It codes for CASSPIAGLTDTQYF. The full variable domain, completed using reference TRBV18 and TRBJ2-3, is NAGVMQNPRHLVRRRGQEARLRCSPMKGHSHVYWYRQLPEEGLKFMVYLQKENIIDESGMPKERFSAEFPKEGPSILRIQQVVRGDSAAYFCASSPIAGLTDTQYFGPGTRLTVL.

This clonotype has at least ten counts. Germline is not matched at one junction end, which may reflect a read error. This sequence joins TRBV18 and TRBJ2-7, with 11 bases matching TRBD1. This CDR3 has 14 amino acids. CDR1 is KGHSH and CDR2 is LQKENI in the germline V gene. The CDR3 DNA is TGCGCCAGCAGCCCCGGGACAGGGGGCTACGAGCAGTACTTC. This gives the protein CASSPGTGGYEQYF.